This is a list of T cell receptor beta chains from one sample in a study of cytomegalovirus exposure and HLA in healthy donors. This table comes from immunoSEQ multiplex PCR, and its TCRdb copy is limited to in-frame clones, with some not included. The sample shows a few hundred thousand clones, 70% to 80% of them seen only once. The specimen was PBMCs. The receptors were gathered from a man aged 40-55 years in good health and CMV-seronegative. Each CDR3 is given with its conserved first and last residue. D genes are given only for firm matches. Rows give clone size only sometimes, using once, few, many, or a class for an expanded clone.

cdr3_aa: CAAWGPRMTEAFF
cdr3_nt: TGTGCCGCCTGGGGCCCTAGAATGACTGAAGCTTTCTTT
v_call: TRBV5-4
j_call: TRBJ1-1
d_call: .
clone_size: .

cdr3_aa: CASSVMRESYNEQFF
cdr3_nt: TGCGCCAGCAGTGTAATGCGGGAATCCTACAATGAGCAGTTCTTC
v_call: TRBV10-1
j_call: TRBJ2-1
d_call: .
clone_size: .

cdr3_aa: CASSPGLMGTQYF
cdr3_nt: TGTGCCAGCAGCCCTGGACTAATGGGGACCCAGTACTTC
v_call: TRBV7-9
j_call: TRBJ2-5
d_call: .
clone_size: once

cdr3_aa: CASSPFVSGANVLTF
cdr3_nt: TGTGCCAGCAGCCCTTTTGTCTCTGGGGCCAACGTCCTGACTTTC
v_call: TRBV5-6
j_call: TRBJ2-6
d_call: .
clone_size: once

cdr3_aa: CASSTWTGSTDTQYF
cdr3_nt: TGTGCCAGTAGTACCTGGACAGGGAGCACAGATACGCAGTATTTT
v_call: TRBV19
j_call: TRBJ2-3
d_call: TRBD1
clone_size: .

cdr3_aa: CASSQVGGNSNQPQHF
cdr3_nt: TGTGCCAGCAGCCAAGTAGGCGGTAATAGCAATCAGCCCCAGCATTTT
v_call: TRBV4-2
j_call: TRBJ1-5
d_call: .
clone_size: .

cdr3_aa: CASSPASTYNEQFF
cdr3_nt: TGTGCCAGCTCACCAGCGTCAACCTACAATGAGCAGTTCTTC
v_call: TRBV18
j_call: TRBJ2-1
d_call: .
clone_size: .

cdr3_aa: CASGEGFTSTDTQYF
cdr3_nt: TGTGCCAGCGGGGAAGGCTTTACTAGCACAGATACGCAGTATTTT
v_call: TRBV19
j_call: TRBJ2-3
d_call: .
clone_size: once

cdr3_aa: CASSWANSYNSPLHF
cdr3_nt: TGTGCCAGCAGTTGGGCGAACTCTTATAATTCACCCCTCCACTTT
v_call: TRBV25-1
j_call: TRBJ1-6
d_call: .
clone_size: .

cdr3_aa: CASSQVAGNTGELFF
cdr3_nt: TGTGCCAGCAGCCAGGTAGCGGGGAACACCGGGGAGCTGTTTTTT
v_call: TRBV4-2
j_call: TRBJ2-2
d_call: TRBD2
clone_size: .

cdr3_aa: CASGLSYNRQGGETQYF
cdr3_nt: TGTGCTAGTGGTTTGTCCTATAATCGACAGGGAGGAGAGACCCAGTACTTC
v_call: TRBV12-5
j_call: TRBJ2-5
d_call: .
clone_size: .

cdr3_aa: CASSPSSGTNTGELFF
cdr3_nt: TGTGCCAGCAGCCCTTCTAGCGGGACGAACACCGGGGAGCTGTTTTTT
v_call: TRBV9
j_call: TRBJ2-2
d_call: TRBD2
clone_size: .

cdr3_aa: CASSPPGATNTGELFF
cdr3_nt: TGTGCCAGCTCACCACCAGGGGCGACGAACACCGGGGAGCTGTTTTTT
v_call: TRBV18
j_call: TRBJ2-2
d_call: .
clone_size: .

cdr3_aa: CASSGTHQETQYF
cdr3_nt: TGCGCCAGCAGTGGGACTCACCAAGAGACCCAGTACTTC
v_call: TRBV5-1
j_call: TRBJ2-5
d_call: .
clone_size: .

cdr3_aa: CASSIVWRRGQKEAFF
cdr3_nt: TGTGCCAGTAGTATCGTTTGGCGCAGGGGGCAAAAGGAAGCTTTCTTT
v_call: TRBV19
j_call: TRBJ1-1
d_call: TRBD1
clone_size: .

cdr3_aa: CASSLALDFYGYTF
cdr3_nt: TGTGCCAGCAGCTTAGCCCTAGACTTCTATGGCTACACCTTC
v_call: TRBV7-2
j_call: TRBJ1-2
d_call: .
clone_size: few

cdr3_aa: CASSFRSGANTGELFF
cdr3_nt: TGTGCCAGCAGTTTTAGGAGCGGGGCGAACACCGGGGAGCTGTTTTTT
v_call: TRBV27
j_call: TRBJ2-2
d_call: TRBD2
clone_size: .

cdr3_aa: CASSLGRVETQYF
cdr3_nt: TGTGCCAGCAGCTTAGGCAGGGTTGAGACCCAGTACTTC
v_call: TRBV7-2
j_call: TRBJ2-5
d_call: .
clone_size: .

cdr3_aa: CSSSSQGGSWEQYF
cdr3_nt: TGTTCCAGCAGCTCACAGGGGGGATCTTGGGAGCAGTACTTC
v_call: TRBV7-9
j_call: TRBJ2-7
d_call: TRBD1
clone_size: few

cdr3_aa: CASSPGSVYEQYF
cdr3_nt: TGTGCCAGCAGCCCGGGGAGCGTCTACGAGCAGTACTTC
v_call: TRBV6-6
j_call: TRBJ2-7
d_call: .
clone_size: .

cdr3_aa: CASSEAPGQGDNEQFF
cdr3_nt: TGTGCCAGCAGTGAAGCCCCGGGACAGGGCGACAATGAGCAGTTCTTC
v_call: TRBV2
j_call: TRBJ2-1
d_call: TRBD1
clone_size: .

cdr3_aa: CASSLNRDYGYTF
cdr3_nt: TGCGCCAGCAGCTTGAACAGGGACTATGGCTACACCTTC
v_call: TRBV5-1
j_call: TRBJ1-2
d_call: .
clone_size: .

cdr3_aa: CASSSPTNEKLFF
cdr3_nt: TGTGCCAGCTCGTCTCCAACTAATGAAAAACTGTTTTTT
v_call: TRBV5-5
j_call: TRBJ1-4
d_call: .
clone_size: .

cdr3_aa: CASSPPGQGFHEQYF
cdr3_nt: TGTGCCAGCAGCCCCCCGGGACAGGGTTTCCACGAGCAGTACTTC
v_call: TRBV7-2
j_call: TRBJ2-7
d_call: TRBD1
clone_size: .

cdr3_aa: CASSPVSTGTDTQYF
cdr3_nt: TGTGCCAGCAGTCCGGTTAGTACCGGCACAGATACGCAGTATTTT
v_call: TRBV7-2
j_call: TRBJ2-3
d_call: .
clone_size: .

cdr3_aa: CASSQDLAVKPGGANVLTF
cdr3_nt: TGCGCCAGCAGCCAAGATTTGGCGGTAAAGCCCGGCGGGGCCAACGTCCTGACTTTC
v_call: TRBV4-1
j_call: TRBJ2-6
d_call: .
clone_size: .

cdr3_aa: CASSVLADTTNTGELFF
cdr3_nt: TGTGCCAGCAGTGTACTAGCGGACACAACGAACACCGGGGAGCTGTTTTTT
v_call: TRBV5-5
j_call: TRBJ2-2
d_call: TRBD2
clone_size: .

cdr3_aa: CASSSLQGKLTDTQYF
cdr3_nt: TGTGCCAGTAGTTCCTTACAGGGCAAGCTCACAGATACGCAGTATTTT
v_call: TRBV19
j_call: TRBJ2-3
d_call: .
clone_size: .

cdr3_aa: CASSFGTQGNEQFF
cdr3_nt: TGTGCCAGCAGCTTCGGTACGCAGGGCAATGAGCAGTTCTTC
v_call: TRBV7-2
j_call: TRBJ2-1
d_call: .
clone_size: .

cdr3_aa: CASSLVGQGDLGEKLFF
cdr3_nt: TGTGCCAGCAGCTTAGTGGGACAGGGGGATTTGGGGGAAAAACTGTTTTTT
v_call: TRBV7-2
j_call: TRBJ1-4
d_call: TRBD1
clone_size: .

cdr3_aa: CASSSTGLLGNTIYF
cdr3_nt: TGTGCCAGCAGTTCCACGGGACTTCTCGGAAACACCATATATTTT
v_call: TRBV27
j_call: TRBJ1-3
d_call: .
clone_size: once

cdr3_aa: CASEPGLATGELFF
cdr3_nt: TGTGCCTCAGAGCCGGGACTAGCGACCGGGGAGCTGTTTTTT
v_call: TRBV7-2
j_call: TRBJ2-2
d_call: TRBD2
clone_size: .

cdr3_aa: CASSQDLRELFF
cdr3_nt: TGCGCCAGCAGCCAAGATCTTCGGGAGCTGTTTTTT
v_call: TRBV4-1
j_call: TRBJ2-2
d_call: .
clone_size: .

cdr3_aa: CASSQEQYYGYTF
cdr3_nt: TGCGCCAGCAGCCAAGAACAGTACTATGGCTACACCTTC
v_call: TRBV4-1
j_call: TRBJ1-2
d_call: .
clone_size: .

cdr3_aa: CASSVEDRALEAFF
cdr3_nt: TGTGCCAGCAGCGTAGAGGACAGGGCCCTTGAAGCTTTCTTT
v_call: TRBV9
j_call: TRBJ1-1
d_call: TRBD1
clone_size: .

cdr3_aa: CASSLKSPQTSGSTEQFF
cdr3_nt: TGTGCCAGCAGCCTCAAATCTCCGCAAACTAGCGGGAGTACTGAGCAGTTCTTC
v_call: TRBV7-2
j_call: TRBJ2-1
d_call: TRBD2
clone_size: .

cdr3_aa: CASSMPGVIYGYTF
cdr3_nt: TGTGCCAGCAGTATGCCAGGGGTTATCTATGGCTACACCTTC
v_call: TRBV28
j_call: TRBJ1-2
d_call: .
clone_size: .

cdr3_aa: CASSLARQQAMDTQYF
cdr3_nt: TGTGCCAGCAGCTTAGCGAGACAGCAGGCTATGGATACGCAGTATTTT
v_call: TRBV7-8
j_call: TRBJ2-3
d_call: .
clone_size: .

cdr3_aa: CASSSSNSGRYIQYF
cdr3_nt: TGTGCCAGCAGTTCCTCAAATAGCGGGAGGTACATTCAGTACTTC
v_call: TRBV28
j_call: TRBJ2-4
d_call: TRBD2
clone_size: .

cdr3_aa: CASSAGTHGYTF
cdr3_nt: TGTGCCAGCAGTGCGGGGACTCATGGCTACACCTTC
v_call: TRBV28
j_call: TRBJ1-2
d_call: .
clone_size: .

cdr3_aa: CASSAGGGGNTEAFF
cdr3_nt: TGCGCCAGCAGCGCAGGGGGCGGAGGGAACACTGAAGCTTTCTTT
v_call: TRBV5-1
j_call: TRBJ1-1
d_call: TRBD1
clone_size: .

cdr3_aa: CASSELGDGELFF
cdr3_nt: TGTGCCAGCAGTGAGCTAGGGGACGGGGAGCTGTTTTTT
v_call: TRBV2
j_call: TRBJ2-2
d_call: .
clone_size: .

cdr3_aa: CASSVGAGGGRQFF
cdr3_nt: TGTGCCAGCAGCGTGGGGGCGGGGGGGGGTCGGCAGTTCTTC
v_call: TRBV9
j_call: TRBJ2-1
d_call: TRBD2
clone_size: .

cdr3_aa: CSSSSPGRRFSSPLHF
cdr3_nt: TGTTCCAGCAGCTCCCCTGGGCGACGGTTTAGTTCACCCCTCCACTTT
v_call: TRBV7-9
j_call: TRBJ1-6
d_call: .
clone_size: .

cdr3_aa: CASQITGTSGGNTGELFF
cdr3_nt: TGCGCCAGTCAAATAACCGGGACTAGCGGGGGGAACACCGGGGAGCTGTTTTTT
v_call: TRBV10-1
j_call: TRBJ2-2
d_call: TRBD2
clone_size: few

cdr3_aa: CASSLQTGTGGKVEQFF
cdr3_nt: TGTGCCAGCAGTCTCCAAACCGGGACAGGGGGCAAGGTTGAGCAGTTCTTC
v_call: TRBV27
j_call: TRBJ2-1
d_call: TRBD1
clone_size: .

cdr3_aa: CASSLGGGDVSSYEQYF
cdr3_nt: TGTGCCAGCAGCTTAGGGGGAGGGGACGTTAGCTCCTACGAGCAGTACTTC
v_call: TRBV7-2
j_call: TRBJ2-7
d_call: TRBD2
clone_size: .

cdr3_aa: CASRKNPGQGAYEQYF
cdr3_nt: TGCGCCAGCAGAAAAAACCCGGGACAGGGGGCGTACGAGCAGTACTTC
v_call: TRBV10-1
j_call: TRBJ2-7
d_call: TRBD1
clone_size: once

cdr3_aa: CASSGTGAGNEQFF
cdr3_nt: TGTGCCAGCAGCGGGACAGGGGCAGGCAATGAGCAGTTCTTC
v_call: TRBV5-4
j_call: TRBJ2-1
d_call: TRBD1
clone_size: .

cdr3_aa: CASSFAGTSGGGYF
cdr3_nt: TGTGCCAGCAGCTTTGCCGGGACTAGCGGAGGCGGATACTTC
v_call: TRBV7-8
j_call: TRBJ2-7
d_call: TRBD2
clone_size: .

cdr3_aa: CASSSPFASGGGAFF
cdr3_nt: TGTGCCAGCAGTTCCCCCTTTGCCTCGGGGGGTGGGGCTTTCTTT
v_call: TRBV28
j_call: TRBJ1-1
d_call: .
clone_size: .

cdr3_aa: CASSQGGQHNSPLHF
cdr3_nt: TGTGCCAGCAGCCAAGGAGGGCAGCATAATTCACCCCTCCACTTT
v_call: TRBV4-2
j_call: TRBJ1-6
d_call: .
clone_size: .

cdr3_aa: CASSPDRGRTEAFF
cdr3_nt: TGTGCCAGCAGCCCGGACAGGGGCCGCACTGAAGCTTTCTTT
v_call: TRBV7-9
j_call: TRBJ1-1
d_call: TRBD1
clone_size: .

cdr3_aa: CASSLVRRGNTEAFF
cdr3_nt: TGTGCCAGCAGCTTAGTACGGAGAGGGAACACTGAAGCTTTCTTT
v_call: TRBV7-9
j_call: TRBJ1-1
d_call: .
clone_size: few

cdr3_aa: CASSLEGLSGEQYF
cdr3_nt: TGCGCCAGCAGCTTGGAAGGACTCTCCGGCGAGCAGTACTTC
v_call: TRBV5-1
j_call: TRBJ2-7
d_call: .
clone_size: once

cdr3_aa: CASSLLGLQYF
cdr3_nt: TGTGCCAGCAGTTTACTGGGACTCCAGTACTTC
v_call: TRBV28
j_call: TRBJ2-4
d_call: .
clone_size: once

cdr3_aa: CSSSTGTSGRASEQFF
cdr3_nt: TGTTCCAGCAGCACCGGGACTAGCGGGAGGGCCAGTGAGCAGTTCTTC
v_call: TRBV7-9
j_call: TRBJ2-1
d_call: TRBD2
clone_size: .

cdr3_aa: CASSVATAFSGNTIYF
cdr3_nt: TGTGCCAGCAGCGTAGCTACAGCCTTCTCTGGAAACACCATATATTTT
v_call: TRBV9
j_call: TRBJ1-3
d_call: .
clone_size: .

cdr3_aa: CASSGQRLVGEQFF
cdr3_nt: TGTGCCAGCAGTGGGCAACGACTAGTCGGTGAGCAGTTCTTC
v_call: TRBV2
j_call: TRBJ2-1
d_call: .
clone_size: .

cdr3_aa: CASRRVGDRGYEQYF
cdr3_nt: TGTGCCAGTAGGAGAGTTGGGGACAGGGGTTACGAGCAGTACTTC
v_call: TRBV19
j_call: TRBJ2-7
d_call: TRBD1
clone_size: once